This T cell receptor beta chain comes out of a study of sequential checkpoint blockade in melanoma. Study in general: Randomization was 1:1 between first-line nivolumab→ipilimumab and ipilimumab→nivolumab. After both sequences, patients received maintenance nivolumab.

The CDR3 consists of 13 residues. J lost 9 bases, V lost 5 bases, and 7 bases had no gene match. Germline loops: CDR1 GTSNPN, CDR2 SVGIG (reference sequence). The treatment is: randomized to nivolumab then ipilimumab (arm A) or the reverse (arm B). Patients had received no earlier DNA-damaging chemotherapy. Sequencing was performed with immunoSEQ multiplex PCR; in TCRdb, only in-frame clones are kept and a portion is missing. The sample has fewer than 4,500 clones; roughly 24% are singletons. The source is a human donor with melanoma. The specimen was tumor tissue (inferred from file names), collected from a patient given nivolumab and ipilimumab in sequence. The chain recombines TRBV30 with TRBJ1-6; 7 bases are shared with TRBD1. This CDR3 is CAWRDRVSSPLHF. The CDR3, as DNA: TGTGCCTGGCGTGACAGGGTTAGTTCACCCCTCCACTTT.